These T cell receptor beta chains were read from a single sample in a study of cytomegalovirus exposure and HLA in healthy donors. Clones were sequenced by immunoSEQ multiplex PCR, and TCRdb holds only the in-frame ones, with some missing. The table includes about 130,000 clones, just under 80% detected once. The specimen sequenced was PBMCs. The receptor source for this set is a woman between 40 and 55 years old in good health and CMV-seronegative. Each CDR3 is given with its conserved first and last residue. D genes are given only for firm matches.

DNA: TGTGCCAGCAGTTCACTCTACGAGCAGTACTTC; CDR3: CASSSLYEQYF; length: 11; J: TRBJ2-7; D: NA; V: TRBV28
DNA: TGTGCCATCAGTGAGTCGACAGGGATCGGCAATCAGCCCCAGCATTTT; CDR3: CAISESTGIGNQPQHF; length: 16; J: TRBJ1-5; D: TRBD1; V: TRBV10-3
DNA: TGTGCCAGCAGTGACGCGGGTCCCGGGTATTTT; CDR3: CASSDAGPGYF; length: 11; J: TRBJ2-3; D: NA; V: TRBV6-4
DNA: TGTGCCAGTAAAACACACAGGGGGTATGAGCAGTACTTC; CDR3: CASKTHRGYEQYF; length: 13; J: TRBJ2-5; D: TRBD1; V: TRBV19
DNA: TGTGCCAGTAGTATTTATGGGGGGGACACCGGGGAGCTGTTTTTT; CDR3: CASSIYGGDTGELFF; length: 15; J: TRBJ2-2; D: TRBD2; V: TRBV19
DNA: TGTGCCTACCTACATGAGGGCAGCTCCTATAATTCACCCCTCCACTTT; CDR3: CAYLHEGSSYNSPLHF; length: 16; J: TRBJ1-6; D: NA; V: TRBV7-3
DNA: TGTGCCAGCAGTGAGAACTACAATGAGCAGTTCTTC; CDR3: CASSENYNEQFF; length: 12; J: TRBJ2-1; D: NA; V: TRBV6-5
DNA: TGTGCCAGCAGCCAGACTAGCGGTTTACTTTACTTC; CDR3: CASSQTSGLLYF; length: 12; J: TRBJ2-7; D: TRBD2; V: TRBV6-6
DNA: TGTGCCAGCAGTCGGGTGGGAGTCTATGGCTACACCTTC; CDR3: CASSRVGVYGYTF; length: 13; J: TRBJ1-2; D: NA; V: TRBV6-5
DNA: TGTGCCAGCAGGACCTCTAGCTCTGGGGCCAACGTCCTGACTTTC; CDR3: CASRTSSSGANVLTF; length: 15; J: TRBJ2-6; D: NA; V: TRBV25-1
DNA: TGTGCCAGCAGCGTAACCATGGGAGGGTCTGGAAACACCATATATTTT; CDR3: CASSVTMGGSGNTIYF; length: 16; J: TRBJ1-3; D: NA; V: TRBV9
DNA: TGTGCCAGCTCACCGAGGGAAGCCCAGAGCCCTGGAAACACCATATATTTT; CDR3: CASSPREAQSPGNTIYF; length: 17; J: TRBJ1-3; D: NA; V: TRBV18
DNA: TGTGCCAGCAGTTTGAGGGGGCGGCCGGACACTGAAGCTTTCTTT; CDR3: CASSLRGRPDTEAFF; length: 15; J: TRBJ1-1; D: TRBD1; V: TRBV28